The rows below give T cell receptor beta chains drawn from one sample of a study of OX40 agonist ivuxolimab in advanced cancers. TCRdb keeps only in-frame clones here, not all; method: immunoSEQ multiplex PCR. The sample holds about 82,000 clones, roughly 90% seen once. The source was CD4+ or CD8+ T cells sorted from blood, collected in a trial of the OX40 agonist ivuxolimab. Receptors originate from an adult with an advanced solid tumor such as melanoma, head and neck, liver or kidney cancer. Each CDR3 is given with its conserved first and last residue. A D gene is named only where the DNA matches it firmly. Clone size is shown for a subset of rows, as once, few, many or a class of expanded clone.

j_call: TRBJ2-1; clone_size: NA; v_call: TRBV5-1; d_call: TRBD2; cdr3_aa: CASSASSGGNEQFF; cdr3_nt: TGCGCCAGCAGCGCCTCTAGCGGAGGGAATGAGCAGTTCTTC
j_call: TRBJ2-4; clone_size: NA; v_call: TRBV28; d_call: NA; cdr3_aa: CASSPPTAAKNIQYF; cdr3_nt: TGTGCCAGCAGCCCTCCTACAGCAGCCAAAAACATTCAGTACTTC
j_call: TRBJ2-7; clone_size: NA; v_call: TRBV10-1; d_call: NA; cdr3_aa: CASRKTGRPSYEQYF; cdr3_nt: TGCGCCAGCAGGAAAACAGGGAGGCCCTCCTACGAGCAGTACTTC
j_call: TRBJ2-7; clone_size: NA; v_call: TRBV4-1; d_call: NA; cdr3_aa: CASSQARGGVLHEQYF; cdr3_nt: TGCGCCAGCAGCCAAGCACGCGGGGGCGTTCTTCACGAGCAGTACTTC
j_call: TRBJ1-2; clone_size: once; v_call: TRBV4-2; d_call: NA; cdr3_aa: CASSQVLPDFYGYTF; cdr3_nt: TGTGCCAGCAGCCAAGTCCTCCCGGACTTCTATGGCTACACCTTC
j_call: TRBJ2-5; clone_size: NA; v_call: TRBV5-6; d_call: TRBD1; cdr3_aa: CASSGDRQETQYF; cdr3_nt: TGTGCCAGCAGTGGGGACAGGCAAGAGACCCAGTACTTC
j_call: TRBJ2-2; clone_size: NA; v_call: TRBV5-1; d_call: NA; cdr3_aa: CASSFRVSTGELFF; cdr3_nt: TGCGCCAGCAGCTTCCGGGTCTCCACCGGGGAGCTGTTTTTT
j_call: TRBJ1-2; clone_size: NA; v_call: TRBV6-6; d_call: NA; cdr3_aa: CASSPRGKNYGYTF; cdr3_nt: TGTGCCAGCAGTCCACGCGGGAAGAACTATGGCTACACCTTC
j_call: TRBJ2-3; clone_size: NA; v_call: TRBV29-1; d_call: NA; cdr3_aa: CSVVSRSTDTQYF; cdr3_nt: TGCAGCGTTGTGTCCCGTAGCACAGATACGCAGTATTTT
j_call: TRBJ1-1; clone_size: NA; v_call: TRBV27; d_call: NA; cdr3_aa: CASSPDGLGNTEAFF; cdr3_nt: TGTGCCAGCAGTCCCGACGGATTAGGGAACACTGAAGCTTTCTTT
j_call: TRBJ1-4; clone_size: NA; v_call: TRBV5-1; d_call: NA; cdr3_aa: CASSGGGSYEKLFF; cdr3_nt: TGCGCCAGCAGCGGGGGAGGCAGCTATGAAAAACTGTTTTTT
j_call: TRBJ2-7; clone_size: NA; v_call: TRBV28; d_call: TRBD1; cdr3_aa: CASSLPGQISYEQYF; cdr3_nt: TGTGCCAGCAGTCTCCCGGGACAGATCTCCTACGAGCAGTACTTC
j_call: TRBJ2-2; clone_size: NA; v_call: TRBV5-5; d_call: TRBD1; cdr3_aa: CASSLPGTVHTGELFF; cdr3_nt: TGTGCCAGCAGCCTCCCGGGGACAGTTCACACCGGGGAGCTGTTTTTT
j_call: TRBJ2-5; clone_size: NA; v_call: TRBV9; d_call: NA; cdr3_aa: CASSVEQQETQYF; cdr3_nt: TGTGCCAGCAGCGTAGAACAGCAAGAGACCCAGTACTTC
j_call: TRBJ1-2; clone_size: NA; v_call: TRBV10-3; d_call: NA; cdr3_aa: CAISDHPVEGYTF; cdr3_nt: TGTGCCATCAGTGACCATCCGGTAGAAGGCTACACCTTC
j_call: TRBJ2-3; clone_size: NA; v_call: TRBV9; d_call: TRBD2; cdr3_aa: CASSVATGLAGGPGTDTQYF; cdr3_nt: TGTGCCAGCAGCGTAGCTACAGGACTAGCGGGAGGGCCCGGCACAGATACGCAGTATTTT
j_call: TRBJ1-5; clone_size: NA; v_call: TRBV4-1; d_call: NA; cdr3_aa: CASSQPRGGVSNQPQHF; cdr3_nt: TGCGCCAGCAGCCAACCCCGGGGAGGGGTGAGCAATCAGCCCCAGCATTTT
j_call: TRBJ1-2; clone_size: NA; v_call: TRBV19; d_call: NA; cdr3_aa: CASRSRYDGYTF; cdr3_nt: TGTGCCAGTAGGTCCCGGTACGATGGCTACACCTTC
j_call: TRBJ1-5; clone_size: NA; v_call: TRBV27; d_call: TRBD1; cdr3_aa: CASSLSPLGQGARGDQPQHF; cdr3_nt: TGTGCCAGCAGTTTAAGCCCCTTGGGACAGGGGGCGAGAGGGGATCAGCCCCAGCATTTT
j_call: TRBJ2-1; clone_size: NA; v_call: TRBV11-2; d_call: TRBD2; cdr3_aa: CASSSMTSGHNEQFF; cdr3_nt: TGTGCCAGCAGCTCGATGACTAGCGGCCACAATGAGCAGTTCTTC
j_call: TRBJ2-2; clone_size: NA; v_call: TRBV4-1; d_call: NA; cdr3_aa: CASSQEGVVDTGELFF; cdr3_nt: TGCGCCAGCAGCCAAGAGGGAGTGGTCGACACCGGGGAGCTGTTTTTT
j_call: TRBJ1-1; clone_size: once; v_call: TRBV6-5; d_call: NA; cdr3_aa: CASKGGGVSTEAFF; cdr3_nt: TGTGCCAGCAAAGGAGGGGGGGTCTCCACTGAAGCTTTCTTT
j_call: TRBJ1-5; clone_size: few; v_call: TRBV28; d_call: TRBD1; cdr3_aa: CASLTGTGLNQPQHF; cdr3_nt: TGTGCCAGTTTAACCGGGACAGGGCTAAATCAGCCCCAGCATTTT
j_call: TRBJ2-1; clone_size: NA; v_call: TRBV19; d_call: NA; cdr3_aa: CASSKGPSSYNEQFF; cdr3_nt: TGTGCCAGTAGTAAAGGGCCCAGCTCCTACAATGAGCAGTTCTTC
j_call: TRBJ1-1; clone_size: NA; v_call: TRBV5-1; d_call: NA; cdr3_aa: CASSYEGPNTEAFF; cdr3_nt: TGCGCCAGCAGCTATGAAGGCCCCAACACTGAAGCTTTCTTT
j_call: TRBJ1-6; clone_size: NA; v_call: TRBV5-6; d_call: NA; cdr3_aa: CASSLALGFPLHF; cdr3_nt: TGTGCCAGCAGCTTGGCCCTGGGCTTCCCCCTCCACTTT
j_call: TRBJ1-3; clone_size: NA; v_call: TRBV4-2; d_call: NA; cdr3_aa: CASSQGKGAGNTIYF; cdr3_nt: TGTGCCAGCAGCCAAGGGAAGGGGGCTGGAAACACCATATATTTT
j_call: TRBJ2-3; clone_size: once; v_call: TRBV6-6; d_call: TRBD2; cdr3_aa: CAGQLAGTDTQYF; cdr3_nt: TGCGCCGGACAACTAGCGGGCACAGATACGCAGTATTTT
j_call: TRBJ2-7; clone_size: NA; v_call: TRBV6-1; d_call: NA; cdr3_aa: CASSDLSGRGEQYF; cdr3_nt: TGTGCCAGCAGTGATCTAAGCGGTCGTGGGGAGCAGTACTTC
j_call: TRBJ2-1; clone_size: NA; v_call: TRBV11-3; d_call: TRBD2; cdr3_aa: CASSGLAGENEQFF; cdr3_nt: TGTGCCAGCAGTGGACTAGCGGGAGAGAATGAGCAGTTCTTC
j_call: TRBJ1-1; clone_size: NA; v_call: TRBV6-5; d_call: NA; cdr3_aa: CASSGGATAFF; cdr3_nt: TGTGCCAGCAGTGGTGGGGCTACAGCTTTCTTT
j_call: TRBJ1-5; clone_size: NA; v_call: TRBV2; d_call: TRBD1; cdr3_aa: CASREDRGLSQPQHF; cdr3_nt: TGTGCCAGCAGGGAGGACAGGGGGCTCAGTCAGCCCCAGCATTTT
j_call: TRBJ2-6; clone_size: NA; v_call: TRBV18; d_call: NA; cdr3_aa: CASSPPGSRGANVLTF; cdr3_nt: TGTGCCAGCTCACCACCAGGTTCCCGGGGGGCCAACGTCCTGACTTTC
j_call: TRBJ2-3; clone_size: NA; v_call: TRBV7-2; d_call: NA; cdr3_aa: CASSRVASSGDTQYF; cdr3_nt: TGTGCCAGCAGCCGGGTAGCGTCCTCCGGAGATACGCAGTATTTT
j_call: TRBJ2-3; clone_size: NA; v_call: TRBV18; d_call: NA; cdr3_aa: CASSDTDTQYF; cdr3_nt: TGTGCCAGCTCAGACACAGATACGCAGTATTTT
j_call: TRBJ2-7; clone_size: NA; v_call: TRBV18; d_call: NA; cdr3_aa: CASSPRDISYEQYF; cdr3_nt: TGTGCCAGCTCACCCCGGGACATCTCCTACGAGCAGTACTTC